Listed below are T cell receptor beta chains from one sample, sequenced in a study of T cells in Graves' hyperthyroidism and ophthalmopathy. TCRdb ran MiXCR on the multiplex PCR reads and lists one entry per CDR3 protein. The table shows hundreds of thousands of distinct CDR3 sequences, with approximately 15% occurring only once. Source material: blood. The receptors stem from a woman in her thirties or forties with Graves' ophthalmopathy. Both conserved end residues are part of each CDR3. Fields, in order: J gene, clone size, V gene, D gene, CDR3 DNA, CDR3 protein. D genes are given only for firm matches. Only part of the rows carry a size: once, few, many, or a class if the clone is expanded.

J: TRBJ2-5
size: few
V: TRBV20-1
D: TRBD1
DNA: TGCAGTGCTCACCTTGGCAGGGGGATCGGCCAAGAGACCCAGTACTTC
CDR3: CSAHLGRGIGQETQYF

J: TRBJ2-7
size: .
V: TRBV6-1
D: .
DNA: TGTGCCAGCACTAGTCAGGGAGCGCTCGCCGAGCAGTACTTC
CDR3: CASTSQGALAEQYF

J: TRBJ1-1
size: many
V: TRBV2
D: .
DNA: TGTGCCAGCACCAGGGAAGTCACTGAAGCTTTCTTT
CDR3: CASTREVTEAFF

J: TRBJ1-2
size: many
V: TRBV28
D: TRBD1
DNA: TGTGCCAGCAGTTCCCCCGGACAGGGGAACTATGGCTACACCTTC
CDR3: CASSSPGQGNYGYTF

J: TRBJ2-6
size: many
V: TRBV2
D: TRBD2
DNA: TGTGCCAGCGGGGGACGGGGGGCTGGGGCCAACGTCCTGACTTTC
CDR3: CASGGRGAGANVLTF

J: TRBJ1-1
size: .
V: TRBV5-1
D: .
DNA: TGCGCCAGCAGCCCCGGGGGGGGCGAACAGCGCACTGAAGCTTTCTTT
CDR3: CASSPGGGEQRTEAFF

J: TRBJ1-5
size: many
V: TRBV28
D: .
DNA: TGTGCCAGCAGATCCCCTGGGACACGCAATCAGCCCCAGCATTTT
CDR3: CASRSPGTRNQPQHF

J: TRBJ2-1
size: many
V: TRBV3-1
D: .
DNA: TGTGCCAGCAGCCAAGGTGCCGCTGGGGGGAGAAATGAGCAGTTCTTC
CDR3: CASSQGAAGGRNEQFF

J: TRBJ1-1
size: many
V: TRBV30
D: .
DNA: TGTGCCTGGAGTGCACTGGGGCGCATGAACACTGAAGCTTTCTTT
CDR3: CAWSALGRMNTEAFF

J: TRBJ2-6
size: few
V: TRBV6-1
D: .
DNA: TGTGCCAGCAGTGAAGCGACAAGTTGGGCCAACGTCCTGACTTTC
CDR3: CASSEATSWANVLTF

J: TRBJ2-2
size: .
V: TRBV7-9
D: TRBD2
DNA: TGTGCCAGCAACTTAGCGGGAGGGCCTAACACCGGGGAGCTGTTTTTT
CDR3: CASNLAGGPNTGELFF

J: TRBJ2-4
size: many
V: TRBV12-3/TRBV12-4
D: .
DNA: TGTGCCAGCAGTTTAGCGCCCGGGATTGACATTCAGTACTTC
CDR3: CASSLAPGIDIQYF

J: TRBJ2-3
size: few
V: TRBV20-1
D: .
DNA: TGCAGTGCTAGAGATCTCGGCACAGATACGCAGTATTTT
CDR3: CSARDLGTDTQYF

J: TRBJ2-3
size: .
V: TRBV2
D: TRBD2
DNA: TGTGCCAGCGTCATGCTAGCGGGAACCGACACAGATACGCAGTATTTT
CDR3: CASVMLAGTDTDTQYF

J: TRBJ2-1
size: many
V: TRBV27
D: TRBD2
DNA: TGTGCCAGCAGTTGGACCTTCGCTAGCGGTGACTACAATGAGCAGTTCTTC
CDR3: CASSWTFASGDYNEQFF

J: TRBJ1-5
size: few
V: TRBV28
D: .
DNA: TGTGCCAGCCTATCCTTTCCCGACAGGCTCAGCAATCAGCCCCAGCATTTT
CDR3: CASLSFPDRLSNQPQHF

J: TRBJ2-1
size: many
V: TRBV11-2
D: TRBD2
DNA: TGTGCCAGCAGCTTAGTGGCTAGCGGGGTACGAAATGAGCAGTTCTTC
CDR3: CASSLVASGVRNEQFF

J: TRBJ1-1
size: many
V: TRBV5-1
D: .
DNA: TGCGCCAGCAGCCGCCCTCATGAGGATCGCATGAACACTGAAGCTTTCTTT
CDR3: CASSRPHEDRMNTEAFF

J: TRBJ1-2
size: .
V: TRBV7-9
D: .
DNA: TGTGCCAGCAGCTTTGGGGAAAGTTACTATGGCTACACCTTC
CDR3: CASSFGESYYGYTF

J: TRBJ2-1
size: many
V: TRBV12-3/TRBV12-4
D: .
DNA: TGTGCCAGCAGCCCACAGGGCATTGAGCAGTTCTTC
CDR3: CASSPQGIEQFF

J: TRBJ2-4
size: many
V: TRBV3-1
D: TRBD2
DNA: TGTGCCAGCAGCCAAGGCGGACTAGCGGGGGTGTCGCGGAAAAACATTCAGTACTTC
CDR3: CASSQGGLAGVSRKNIQYF

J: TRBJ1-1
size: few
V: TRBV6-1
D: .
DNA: TGTGCCAGCAGAACACCTAGGGTTCACACTGAAGCTTTCTTT
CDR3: CASRTPRVHTEAFF

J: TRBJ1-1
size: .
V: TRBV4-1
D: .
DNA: TGCGCCAGCAGCCAAGCGGGAGTTGCGGACACTGAAGCTTTCTTT
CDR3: CASSQAGVADTEAFF

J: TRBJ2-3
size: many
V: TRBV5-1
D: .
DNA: TGCGCCAGCAGCTTGGTGGTTTTGTCTGGAGATACGCAGTATTTT
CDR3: CASSLVVLSGDTQYF

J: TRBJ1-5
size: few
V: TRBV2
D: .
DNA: TGTGCCAGCGAGTCCCAGGGGCTGAGCAATCAGCCCCAGCATTTT
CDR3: CASESQGLSNQPQHF

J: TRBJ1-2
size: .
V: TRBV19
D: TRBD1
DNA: TGTGCCAGTAGTCGGGACAGGGGAGGAGGCTATGGCTACACCTTC
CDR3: CASSRDRGGGYGYTF

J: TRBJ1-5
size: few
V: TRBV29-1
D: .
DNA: TGCAGCGTTGCCCACGGAACAACCCAGCCCCAGCATTTT
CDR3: CSVAHGTTQPQHF

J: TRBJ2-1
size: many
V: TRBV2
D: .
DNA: TGTGCCAGCAGTGCCGCGGGATCCGTCTTCTACAATGAGCAGTTCTTC
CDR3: CASSAAGSVFYNEQFF

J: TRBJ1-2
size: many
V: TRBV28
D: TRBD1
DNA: TGTGCCAGCAGCCCTGGACAGGCGAGATATGGCTACACCTTC
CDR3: CASSPGQARYGYTF

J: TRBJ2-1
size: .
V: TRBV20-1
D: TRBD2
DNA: TGCAGTGCTAGACACGCGGGAGGTCTAAACAATGAGCAGTTCTTC
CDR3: CSARHAGGLNNEQFF

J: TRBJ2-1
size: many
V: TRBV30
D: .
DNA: TGTGCCTGGAGTACGGGAATGGGGGATGAGCAGTTCTTC
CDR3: CAWSTGMGDEQFF

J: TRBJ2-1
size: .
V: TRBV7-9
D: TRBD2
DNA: TGTGCCAGCAGCAAGACTAGCGGGAGGGTAAATGAGCAGTTCTTC
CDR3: CASSKTSGRVNEQFF

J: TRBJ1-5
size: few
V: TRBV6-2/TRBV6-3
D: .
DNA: TGTGCCAGCAGTCAACAGGCTTATAGCAATCAGCCCCAGCATTTT
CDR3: CASSQQAYSNQPQHF

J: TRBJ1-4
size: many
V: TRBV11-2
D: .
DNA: TGTGCCAGCAGCTCAGGTCCGGGGGGGGAAAAACTGTTTTTT
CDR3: CASSSGPGGEKLFF

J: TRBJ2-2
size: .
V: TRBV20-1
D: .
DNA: TGCAGTGCTAGAGATCATAATGGGGGCTCTGTCGGGGAGCTGTTTTTT
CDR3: CSARDHNGGSVGELFF

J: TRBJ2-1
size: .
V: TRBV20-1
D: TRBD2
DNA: TGCAGTGCTAGAGGGGTAGCGGGAGGGATCTACAATGAGCAGTTCTTC
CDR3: CSARGVAGGIYNEQFF

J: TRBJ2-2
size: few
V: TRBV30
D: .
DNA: TGTGCCTGGAACCCTGAGAACACCGGGGAGCTGTTTTTT
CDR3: CAWNPENTGELFF

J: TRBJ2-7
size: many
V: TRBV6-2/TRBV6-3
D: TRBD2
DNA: TGTGCCAGCAGTTCCTCGCGGGAGATTTACGAGCAGTACTTC
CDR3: CASSSSREIYEQYF

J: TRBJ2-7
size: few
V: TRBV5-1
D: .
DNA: TGCGCCAGCAGCGGCGACAGCCTCCAAGCCTACGAGCAGTACTTC
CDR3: CASSGDSLQAYEQYF

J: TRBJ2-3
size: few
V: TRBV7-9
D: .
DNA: TGTGCCACCACGGGGACTGAAAACGGGCCGAGCACAGATACGCAGTATTTT
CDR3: CATTGTENGPSTDTQYF